The sample holds one count of the clone carrying this T cell receptor beta chain. Its antigen is still unknown. Only in-frame clones appear in the TCRdb table, and some are missing; sequencing was by immunoSEQ multiplex PCR. There are some 640,000 clones in the sample; roughly 90% occur only once, and roughly 1.5% lies in the top ten. This specimen belongs to a study of Ad26.COV2.S vaccination and SARS-CoV-2 variants. Whole-study results and caveats: Total responses of T cells may have been underestimated by the analyses of TCR breadth and depth.

This CDR3 has 15 amino acids. Stated treatment: around 19 received Ad26.COV2.S at low or high dose, single or two shots; several received placebo; per-sample allocation not given. Sampling took place 63 days after the first vaccine or placebo injection. Its platform was an Ad26 vector, and its expressed antigen was Wuhan-strain SARS-CoV-2 spike. The TCR originated in a person between 18 and 60 years old who received the Ad26.COV2.S COVID-19 vaccine or a placebo. The specimen comprised peripheral blood, sampled in a trial of Ad26.COV2.S vaccine versus placebo. The chain combines TRBV21-1 with TRBJ2-5; the table's D gene call, TRBD2, was not cross checked with the DNA. TRBV21-1 is termed a pseudogene. The CDR3 reads CASSKAEPVQETQYF. CDR3 bases: TGTGCCAGCAGCAAAGCTGAGCCGGTACAAGAGACCCAGTACTTC.